This TCR beta chain was sequenced for a study of beta chain features in type 1 diabetes. Study-wide points: Lower insertion and higher deletion counts appeared at VDJ junctions in type 1 diabetes patients. Shortening of TCRB CDR3s, moderate but significant, appeared in all four CD4+ subsets of Type 1 diabetes patients.

Remarks on this clone: Its antigen is currently unknown.

The entirety of the isolated RNA underwent reverse transcription, so expressed TCRB transcripts were sequenced. This table comes from immunoSEQ multiplex PCR, and its TCRdb copy is limited to in-frame clones, with some not included. The profile covers under 850,000 clones, with 13% appearing a single time and 0.022% taken by the ten largest. Germline V gene data show CDR1 as SQVTM and CDR2 as ANQGSEA. The V end was cut by 6 bases, the J end by 0 bases, with 12 bases between. The CDR3 length is 15 residues. The gene calls are TRBV29-1 and TRBJ2-6, with D unresolved. Sequencing input: naive CD4+ T cells from blood. The source is a man aged 18 to 29 with type 1 diabetes. DNA for the CDR3: TGCAGCGTCAGATTCAGTATCTCTGGGGCCAACGTCCTGACTTTC. Amino acids: CSVRFSISGANVLTF.